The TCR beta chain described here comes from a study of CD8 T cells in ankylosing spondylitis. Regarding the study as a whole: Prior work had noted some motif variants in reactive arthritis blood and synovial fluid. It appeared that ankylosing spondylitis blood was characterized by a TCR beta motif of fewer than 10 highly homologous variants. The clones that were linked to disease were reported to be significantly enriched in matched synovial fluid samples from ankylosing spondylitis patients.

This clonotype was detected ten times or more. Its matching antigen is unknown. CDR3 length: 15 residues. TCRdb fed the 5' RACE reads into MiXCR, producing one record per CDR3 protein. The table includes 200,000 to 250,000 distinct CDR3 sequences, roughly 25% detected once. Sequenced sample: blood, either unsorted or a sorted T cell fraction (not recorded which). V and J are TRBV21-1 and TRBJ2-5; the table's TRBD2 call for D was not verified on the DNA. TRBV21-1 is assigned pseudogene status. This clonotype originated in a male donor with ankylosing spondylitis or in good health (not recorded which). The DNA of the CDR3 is TGTGCCAGCGGATGTGCTCTAGCGGGACGAGAGACCCAGTACTTC. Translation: CASGCALAGRETQYF.